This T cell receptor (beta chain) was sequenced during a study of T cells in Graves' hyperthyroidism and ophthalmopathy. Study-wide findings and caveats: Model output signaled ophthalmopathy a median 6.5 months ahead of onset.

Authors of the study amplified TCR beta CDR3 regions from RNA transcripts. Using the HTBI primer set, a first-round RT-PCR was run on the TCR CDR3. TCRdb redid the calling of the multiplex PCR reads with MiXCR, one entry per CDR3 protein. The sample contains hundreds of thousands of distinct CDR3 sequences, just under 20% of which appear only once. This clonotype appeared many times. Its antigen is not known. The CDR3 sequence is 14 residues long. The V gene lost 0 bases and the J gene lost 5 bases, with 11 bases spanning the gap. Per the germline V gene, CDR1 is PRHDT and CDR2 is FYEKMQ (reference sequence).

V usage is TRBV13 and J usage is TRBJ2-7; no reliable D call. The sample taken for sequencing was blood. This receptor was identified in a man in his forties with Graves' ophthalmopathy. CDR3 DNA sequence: TGTGCCAGCAGCTTAGGGACTCCCGGTGACGAGCAGTACTTC. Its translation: CASSLGTPGDEQYF.